The rows below give T cell receptor beta chains drawn from one sample of a study of blood T cells in healthy people across ages. TCRdb ran MiXCR on the 5' RACE reads and lists one entry per CDR3 protein. The sample includes some 920,000 distinct CDR3 sequences, 51% of them seen just once. The sequencing input was blood. All receptors come from a woman aged 55 to 70 in good health. The CDR3 runs from the conserved cysteine through the conserved F or W. Fields, in order: J gene, D gene, clone size, V gene, CDR3 DNA, CDR3 protein. The D gene is left open where the match is weak. Clone size is given for some rows only: seen once, a few or many times, or a class if the clone is expanded.

>TRBJ2-7|NA|NA|TRBV5-6
TGTGCCAGCAGCTTGGATGGGGGGGCGCCCCCCTACGAGCAGTACTTC
CASSLDGGAPPYEQYF
>TRBJ2-5|NA|NA|TRBV2
TGTGCCAGCAGTAATACAGGGAATGTCGCCCAAGAGACCCAGTACTTC
CASSNTGNVAQETQYF
>TRBJ2-2|NA|NA|TRBV11-2
TGTGCCAGCAGACATAATCGGAGGTTCGGGGAGCTGTTTTTT
CASRHNRRFGELFF
>TRBJ2-6|NA|NA|TRBV6-5
TGTGCCAGCACTCCCCGGGGGACTGGGGCCAACGTCCTGACTTTC
CASTPRGTGANVLTF
>TRBJ2-1|TRBD2|NA|TRBV3-1
TGTGCCAGCAGCCAAGAAGCGGGAGATGAGCAGTTCTTC
CASSQEAGDEQFF
>TRBJ1-2|TRBD1|NA|TRBV28
TGTGCCAGCACTACCACCGGGACAGCTAACTATGGCTACACCTTC
CASTTTGTANYGYTF
>TRBJ2-7|TRBD1|few|TRBV5-1
TGCGCCAGCGTGCCCGGGACAGGGTCCTACGAGCAGTACTTC
CASVPGTGSYEQYF
>TRBJ2-7|NA|few|TRBV6-6
TGTGCCAGCCAGTGGGGGTCAAGCTCCTACGAGCAGTACTTC
CASQWGSSSYEQYF
>TRBJ2-1|NA|NA|TRBV28
TGTGCCAGCAGCAAGCCAGGGACCCAAGAGACCCAGTTCTTC
CASSKPGTQETQFF
>TRBJ1-1|NA|once|TRBV6-5
TGTGCCAGCAGTGACGCAGTTAACACTGAAGCTTTCTTT
CASSDAVNTEAFF